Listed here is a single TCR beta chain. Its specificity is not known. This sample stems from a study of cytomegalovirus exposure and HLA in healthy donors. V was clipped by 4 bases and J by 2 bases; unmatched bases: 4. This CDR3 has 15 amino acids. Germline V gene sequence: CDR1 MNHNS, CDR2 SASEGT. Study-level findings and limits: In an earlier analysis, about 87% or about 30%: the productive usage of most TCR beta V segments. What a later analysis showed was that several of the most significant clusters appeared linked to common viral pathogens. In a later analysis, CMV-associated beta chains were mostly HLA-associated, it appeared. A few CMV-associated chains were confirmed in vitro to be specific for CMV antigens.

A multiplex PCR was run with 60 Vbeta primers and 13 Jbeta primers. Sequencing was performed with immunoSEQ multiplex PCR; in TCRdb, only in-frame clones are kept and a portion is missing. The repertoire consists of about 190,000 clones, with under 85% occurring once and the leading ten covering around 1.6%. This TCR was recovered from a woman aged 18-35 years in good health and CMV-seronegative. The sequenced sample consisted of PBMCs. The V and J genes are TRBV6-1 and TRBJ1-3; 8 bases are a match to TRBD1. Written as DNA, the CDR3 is TGTGCCAGCAGTGTTGACAGGGGCCCTGGAAACACCATATATTTT. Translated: CASSVDRGPGNTIYF.